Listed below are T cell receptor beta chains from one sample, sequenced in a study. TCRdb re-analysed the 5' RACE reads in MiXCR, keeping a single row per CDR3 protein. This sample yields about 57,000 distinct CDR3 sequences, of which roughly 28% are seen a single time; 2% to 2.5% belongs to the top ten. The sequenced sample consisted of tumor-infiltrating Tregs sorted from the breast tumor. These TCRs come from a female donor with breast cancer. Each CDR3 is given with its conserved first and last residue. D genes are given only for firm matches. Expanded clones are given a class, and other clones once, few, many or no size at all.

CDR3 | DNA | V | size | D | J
CASSVGPTETQYF | TGTGCCAGCAGCGTAGGGCCCACAGAGACCCAGTACTTC | TRBV9 | - | - | TRBJ2-5
CASSPNRVDTQYF | TGTGCCAGCTCACCTAACAGGGTTGATACGCAGTATTTT | TRBV18 | - | - | TRBJ2-3
CASSPTYGQPQHF | TGTGCCAGCAGCCCTACGTATGGACAGCCCCAGCATTTT | TRBV9 | many | - | TRBJ1-5
CSARRPPYEQYF | TGCAGTGCTAGGCGGCCGCCGTACGAGCAGTACTTC | TRBV20-1 | few | - | TRBJ2-7
CASSLPGLAGQYF | TGTGCCAGCAGCCTCCCGGGACTAGCGGGACAGTACTTC | TRBV3-1 | few | TRBD2 | TRBJ2-7
CASSTPRTVNSPLHF | TGTGCCAGCAGTACTCCTCGGACAGTGAATTCACCCCTCCACTTT | TRBV6-5 | - | - | TRBJ1-6
CASSLFRFLRASSHMNTEAFF | TGTGCCAGCAGTTTGTTTCGGTTTTTAAGGGCGAGTTCCCACATGAACACTGAAGCTTTCTTT | TRBV28 | once | - | TRBJ1-1
CASSLWREGTEAFF | TGTGCCAGCAGTTTATGGAGGGAGGGCACTGAAGCTTTCTTT | TRBV28 | few | - | TRBJ1-1
CSVVEGRGETQYF | TGCAGCGTTGTAGAAGGGCGGGGAGAGACCCAGTACTTC | TRBV29-1 | - | - | TRBJ2-5
CASSQVEDEQYF | TGTGCCAGCAGCCAAGTAGAGGACGAGCAGTACTTC | TRBV3-1 | many | - | TRBJ2-7
CASSEAFDQPQHF | TGTGCCAGCAGTGAAGCGTTCGATCAGCCCCAGCATTTT | TRBV6-1 | medium-sized | - | TRBJ1-5
CASSRTSLLGGELFF | TGTGCCAGCAGCCGGACTAGCCTCTTGGGCGGGGAGCTGTTTTTT | TRBV5-5 | - | TRBD2 | TRBJ2-2
CASSQGLSLNNEQFF | TGCGCCAGCAGCCAAGGGCTATCCCTAAACAATGAGCAGTTCTTC | TRBV4-3 | - | - | TRBJ2-1
CASKDDRNYGYTF | TGTGCCAGCAAAGACGACAGGAATTATGGCTACACCTTC | TRBV2 | many | - | TRBJ1-2
CASSLASAGSYNEQFF | TGTGCCAGCAGCTTAGCGTCGGCGGGGTCATACAATGAGCAGTTCTTC | TRBV7-2 | - | - | TRBJ2-1
CASSFVAGELFF | TGTGCCAGCAGCTTTGTCGCCGGGGAGCTGTTTTTT | TRBV7-6 | - | - | TRBJ2-2
CAGSLEGAGGSPPHF | TGTGCCGGCAGCTTAGAGGGGGCCGGTGGTTCACCCCCCCACTTT | TRBV7-8 | - | TRBD1 | TRBJ1-6
CASSLYPGSGSYEQYF | TGCGCCAGCAGCTTGTACCCGGGGTCGGGCTCCTACGAGCAGTACTTC | TRBV5-1 | - | - | TRBJ2-7
CASEGASDTQYF | TGTGCCAGCGAGGGGGCATCAGATACGCAGTATTTT | TRBV7-9 | - | TRBD1 | TRBJ2-3
CASSQELAGGSGELFF | TGTGCCAGCAGCCAAGAACTAGCGGGAGGGTCCGGGGAGCTGTTTTTT | TRBV4-2 | few | TRBD2 | TRBJ2-2
CASSLIPPGQGHNEQFF | TGTGCCAGCAGCTTAATTCCCCCGGGACAGGGTCACAATGAGCAGTTCTTC | TRBV7-8 | - | TRBD1 | TRBJ2-1
CAISERGGRNEQFF | TGTGCCATCAGTGAAAGGGGCGGGAGAAATGAGCAGTTCTTC | TRBV10-3 | - | TRBD2 | TRBJ2-1
CASSSSGRARSGEQFF | TGCGCCAGCAGCAGTAGCGGGAGGGCTAGGTCAGGCGAGCAGTTCTTC | TRBV5-1 | many | TRBD2 | TRBJ2-1
CASSQVGAVGGLFF | TGTGCCAGCAGCCAAGTAGGGGCGGTAGGCGGACTGTTTTTT | TRBV14 | few | - | TRBJ1-4
CSAISGRGSDTQYF | TGCAGTGCAATTAGCGGGAGAGGATCAGATACGCAGTATTTT | TRBV20-1 | few | TRBD2 | TRBJ2-3
CSAGGTASEAFF | TGCAGTGCTGGAGGGACAGCCTCTGAAGCTTTCTTT | TRBV20-1 | - | TRBD1 | TRBJ1-1
CSVVQGDNVLTF | TGCAGCGTTGTGCAGGGGGACAACGTCCTGACTTTC | TRBV29-1 | many | TRBD1 | TRBJ2-6
CASSLTSNQYF | TGTGCCAGCAGCTTAACGAGTAATCAGTACTTC | TRBV7-2 | - | - | TRBJ2-4
CASSGMGTDTQYF | TGCGCCAGCAGCGGAATGGGGACAGATACGCAGTATTTT | TRBV5-1 | many | - | TRBJ2-3
CASSFYRGNQPQHF | TGTGCCAGCAGCTTTTACAGGGGTAATCAGCCCCAGCATTTT | TRBV5-6 | - | TRBD1 | TRBJ1-5
CASSLGSGSGYEQYF | TGTGCCAGCAGTTTAGGGAGCGGGAGTGGCTACGAGCAGTACTTC | TRBV28 | many | TRBD2 | TRBJ2-7
CASSQISYNEQFF | TGTGCCAGCTCACAAATCTCCTACAATGAGCAGTTCTTC | TRBV18 | - | - | TRBJ2-1
CASSPQTASNQPQHF | TGTGCCAGCAGCCCGCAGACGGCTAGCAATCAGCCCCAGCATTTT | TRBV7-2 | many | - | TRBJ1-5
CASSPPDRTDTQYF | TGTGCCAGCAGCCCCCCGGATCGCACAGATACGCAGTATTTT | TRBV9 | - | - | TRBJ2-3
CSAPDRGMGGYTF | TGCAGTGCTCCGGACAGGGGAATGGGCGGCTACACCTTC | TRBV20-1 | - | TRBD1 | TRBJ1-2
CATSDAGTSGDNEQSF | TGTGCCACCAGTGATGCCGGGACTAGCGGAGACAATGAGCAGTCCTTC | TRBV24-1 | - | TRBD2 | TRBJ2-1
CASSRKDRFAAEQFF | TGTGCCAGCAGCCGAAAGGACAGGTTTGCTGCTGAGCAGTTCTTC | TRBV7-2 | many | TRBD1 | TRBJ2-1
CASSSLGQGQYF | TGTGCCAGCAGTTCCCTGGGACAGGGTCAGTACTTC | TRBV12-3/TRBV12-4 | - | TRBD1 | TRBJ2-7
CASSLELPTDTQYF | TGCGCCAGCAGCTTGGAGTTACCGACAGATACGCAGTATTTT | TRBV5-1 | many | - | TRBJ2-3
CASSLDGDQGYTF | TGCGCCAGCAGCTTGGACGGGGATCAGGGCTACACCTTC | TRBV5-1 | many | - | TRBJ1-2
CASRTLAGSSYNEQFF | TGTGCCAGCAGGACACTAGCGGGGAGCTCCTACAATGAGCAGTTCTTC | TRBV6-6 | few | TRBD2 | TRBJ2-1
CASSTTATQYF | TGTGCCAGCAGTACGACAGCGACGCAGTATTTT | TRBV6-2/TRBV6-3 | - | - | TRBJ2-3
CVSSGTSGDEQFF | TGTGTCAGCAGCGGGACTAGCGGCGATGAGCAGTTCTTC | TRBV12-3/TRBV12-4 | - | TRBD2 | TRBJ2-1
CASSLISGRPGTQYF | TGTGCCAGCAGCCTAATTAGCGGGAGGCCGGGGACCCAGTACTTC | TRBV28 | - | TRBD2 | TRBJ2-5
CASSLSPAGGEQYF | TGCGCCAGCAGCTTGAGTCCAGCGGGGGGCGAGCAGTACTTC | TRBV5-1 | many | TRBD2 | TRBJ2-7
CATSRGSAGETQYF | TGTGCCACCAGCAGAGGTTCGGCGGGAGAGACCCAGTACTTC | TRBV15 | - | - | TRBJ2-5
CASSLDRPGLAGPDPYEQYF | TGTGCCAGCAGCTTAGATAGGCCGGGACTAGCGGGTCCGGATCCCTACGAGCAGTACTTC | TRBV7-2 | medium-sized | TRBD2 | TRBJ2-7
CASSVRASTDTQYF | TGTGCCAGCAGTGTCAGGGCCTCCACAGATACGCAGTATTTT | TRBV25-1 | few | - | TRBJ2-3
CSARMAGGAGYTF | TGCAGTGCTAGGATGGCAGGGGGAGCTGGCTACACCTTC | TRBV20-1 | few | TRBD1 | TRBJ1-2
CASSPVASGGLKTQYF | TGTGCCAGCAGCCCCGTGGCCAGCGGGGGCCTGAAGACCCAGTACTTC | TRBV3-1 | many | TRBD2 | TRBJ2-5